Following are 8 T cell receptor beta chains from one sample sequenced in a study of neurological immune-mediated disorders. TCRdb fed the 5' RACE reads into MiXCR, producing one record per CDR3 protein. The data show fewer than 80,000 distinct CDR3 sequences, around 5.2% seen once. Sequenced sample: PBMCs. These receptors all come from a woman between 50 and 59 years old with multiple sclerosis.

In its sample, this clonotype was seen many times. The chain couples TRBV7-2 to TRBJ1-4, with D uncertain. Germline V lookup: CDR1 SGHTA, CDR2 FQGNSA. V lost 2 bases and J lost 5, with 9 bases in between. This CDR3 has 14 residues. The CDR3 bases are TGTGCCAGCAGCTTACAGAGGACGAATGAAAAACTGTTTTTT. Its translation: CASSLQRTNEKLFF. Full variable domain (rest looked up from reference TRBV7-2 and TRBJ1-4): GAGVSQSPSNKVTEKGKDVELRCDPISGHTALYWYRQSLGQGLEFLIYFQGNSAPDKSGLPSDRFSAERTGGSVSTLTIQRTQQEDSAVYLCASSLQRTNEKLFFGSGTQLSVL.

This clonotype has a count of ten or more. The CDR3 DNA reads as TGTGCCAGCAGTACCGGGACAGGCCTTGAGCAGTACTTC. Translation gives CASSTGTGLEQYF. V gene TRBV12-3 or TRBV12-4 combines with J gene TRBJ2-7; 8 bases agree with TRBD1. Trimming took 5 bases from V and 7 from J; bases not matched to a gene: 7. CDR3 length equals 13 residues.

This clonotype was seen many times. The chain couples TRBV5-1 to TRBJ2-5, with 9 bases that match TRBD2. With V trimmed by 7 bases and J by 1 base, 11 bases remained unmatched. Germline values: CDR1 SGHRS, CDR2 YFSETQ. This CDR3 is 16 amino acids long. CDR3 DNA sequence: TGCGCCAGCGGAGTGGGGCAGCGGGGGGTCCAAGAGACCCAGTACTTC. As protein: CASGVGQRGVQETQYF.

This clonotype was counted at least ten times. This chain uses TRBV5-6 with TRBJ2-1, with D possibly being TRBD1 (5 bases). Trimming left V 6 bases short and J 4 bases short, with 17 bases between. Looked up from germline, CDR1 is SGHDT and CDR2 is YYEEEE. The CDR3 is 15 residues long. As DNA, the CDR3 is TGTGCCAGCATCCCAAGGGGATCTCCTTACAATGAGCAGTTCTTC. Its translation: CASIPRGSPYNEQFF.

J is TRBJ2-5 and V is TRBV4-1; a possible D gene is TRBD1 (5 bases). This CDR3 contains 15 residues. The V and J ends lost 5 bases and 4 bases respectively, with 17 bases between them. The V gene's germline CDR1 is MGHRA and CDR2 YSYEKL. The CDR3 coding sequence is TGCGCCAGCAGCAGAGACCCGAGCCAGGGAGAGACCCAGTACTTC. This encodes CASSRDPSQGETQYF.

This clonotype was seen many times. The chain recombines TRBV14 with TRBJ2-1; a possible D gene is TRBD2 (7 bases). CDR3 length: 18 residues. The germline V and J ends were trimmed by 1 base and 1 base, with 17 bases remaining between them. Germline assignment: CDR1 SGHDN and CDR2 FVKESK. CDR3 bases: TGTGCCAGCAGCCAAGGGGTTTGGGGGGGGCCTTCCTACAATGAGCAGTTCTTC. It yields the protein CASSQGVWGGPSYNEQFF.

This clonotype showed up just a few times. The J gene is TRBJ1-4, the V gene TRBV29-1; D unclear. Germline CDR1 and CDR2: SQVTM and ANQGSEA. This CDR3 contains 13 residues. Trimming removed 3 bases from V and 6 bases from J, with 11 bases in between. The CDR3 spells CSVESGWDEKLFF. CDR3 DNA sequence: TGCAGCGTTGAGTCGGGATGGGATGAAAAACTGTTTTTT.

About this clonotype: One end of the junction does not line up with germline, which may come from a read error. The J gene is TRBJ1-6, the V gene TRBV10-2; D perhaps matches TRBD1 (5 bases). Germline-derived CDR1 and CDR2 are WSHSY and SAAADI. There are 13 residues in the CDR3. CDR3 protein: CASGGQGDSPLNF. The CDR3 DNA sequence: TGCGCCAGCGGAGGCCAGGGTGATTCACCCCTCAACTTT.